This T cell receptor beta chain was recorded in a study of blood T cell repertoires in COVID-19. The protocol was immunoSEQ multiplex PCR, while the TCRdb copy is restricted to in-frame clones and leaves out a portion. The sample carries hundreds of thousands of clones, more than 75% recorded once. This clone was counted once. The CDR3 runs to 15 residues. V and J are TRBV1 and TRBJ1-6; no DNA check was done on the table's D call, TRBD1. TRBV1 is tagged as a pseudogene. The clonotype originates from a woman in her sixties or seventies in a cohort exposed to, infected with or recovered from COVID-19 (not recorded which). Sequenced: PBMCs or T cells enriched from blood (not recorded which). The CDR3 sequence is CTSSQAGNRGSPLHF. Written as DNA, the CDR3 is TGCACCAGCAGCCAAGCAGGGAATCGTGGTTCACCCCTCCACTTT.